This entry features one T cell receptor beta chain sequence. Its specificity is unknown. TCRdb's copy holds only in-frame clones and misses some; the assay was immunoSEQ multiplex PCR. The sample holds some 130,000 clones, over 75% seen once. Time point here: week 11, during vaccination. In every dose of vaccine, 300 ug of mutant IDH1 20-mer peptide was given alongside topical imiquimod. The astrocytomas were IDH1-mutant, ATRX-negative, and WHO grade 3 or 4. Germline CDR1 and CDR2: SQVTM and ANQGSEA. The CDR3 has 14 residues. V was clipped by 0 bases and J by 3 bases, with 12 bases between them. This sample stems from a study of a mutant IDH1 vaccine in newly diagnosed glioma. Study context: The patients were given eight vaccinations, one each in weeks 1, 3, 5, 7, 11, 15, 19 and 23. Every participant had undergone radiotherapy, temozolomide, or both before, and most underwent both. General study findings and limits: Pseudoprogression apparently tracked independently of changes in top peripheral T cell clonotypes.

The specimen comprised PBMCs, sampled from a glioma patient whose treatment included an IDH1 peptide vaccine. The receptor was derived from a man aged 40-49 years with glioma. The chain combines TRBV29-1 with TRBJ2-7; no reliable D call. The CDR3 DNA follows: TGCAGCGTTGAAGATCGTCCCCCACGCTACGAGCAGTACTTC. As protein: CSVEDRPPRYEQYF.